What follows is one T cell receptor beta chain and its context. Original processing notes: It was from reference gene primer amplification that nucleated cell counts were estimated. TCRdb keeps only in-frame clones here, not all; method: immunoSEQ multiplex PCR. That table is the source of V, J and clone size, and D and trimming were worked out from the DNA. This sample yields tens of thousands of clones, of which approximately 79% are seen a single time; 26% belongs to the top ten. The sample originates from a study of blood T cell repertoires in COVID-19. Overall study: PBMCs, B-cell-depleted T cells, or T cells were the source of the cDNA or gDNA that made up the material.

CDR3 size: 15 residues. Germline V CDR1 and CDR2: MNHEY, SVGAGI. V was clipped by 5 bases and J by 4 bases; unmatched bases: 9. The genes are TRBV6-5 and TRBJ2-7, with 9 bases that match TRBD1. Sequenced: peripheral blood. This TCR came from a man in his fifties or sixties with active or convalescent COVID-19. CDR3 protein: CASSRTGTGPYEQYF. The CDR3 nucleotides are TGTGCCAGCAGTCGGACCGGGACAGGGCCTTACGAGCAGTACTTC.